The 2 T cell receptor beta chains presented below share a single source sample, sequenced in a study of blood T cell repertoires in COVID-19. Sequencing used immunoSEQ multiplex PCR; TCRdb keeps in-frame clones, though not all of them. The sample shows about 110,000 clones, around 68% of them seen only once. Specimen: peripheral blood. All receptors come from a woman aged 60-70 years with acute or convalescent COVID-19.

The chain employs TRBV27 and TRBJ1-4, with 9 nucleotides matching TRBD1. The junction had 9 bases not matched to a gene; V was cut back by 8 bases and J by 8 bases. CDR1 and CDR2 (germline): MNHEY, SMNVEV (reference sequence). The CDR3 totals 14 residues. CDR3 in amino acids: CASRNRDREEKLFF. The CDR3, as DNA: TGTGCCAGCCGAAACCGGGACAGGGAGGAAAAACTGTTTTTT.

The table lists this clone with a few counts. The chain joins TRBV7-8 to TRBJ2-4; TRBD2 matches at 8 bases. This CDR3 contains 14 residues. Looked up from germline, CDR1 is SGHVS and CDR2 is FQNEAQ. After removal of 7 bases from V and 8 bases from J, the junction contained 10 bases not matched to a gene. The CDR3 here is CASTEEGTRDIQYF. Written as DNA, the CDR3 is TGTGCCAGCACCGAGGAGGGGACTAGGGACATTCAGTACTTC. The full variable domain, with the rest looked up from reference TRBV7-8 and TRBJ2-4, is GAGVSQSPRYKVAKRGQDVALRCDPISGHVSLFWYQQALGQGPEFLTYFQNEAQLDKSGLPSDRFFAERPEGSVSTLKIQRTQQEDSAVYLCASTEEGTRDIQYFGAGTRLSVL.